The sequence of this T cell receptor beta chain was determined in a study of CD8 T cells in ankylosing spondylitis. V lost 5 bases and J lost 4, with 12 bases in between. The CDR3 totals 14 residues. Whole-study results and caveats: It appeared that ankylosing spondylitis blood was characterized by a TCR beta motif of seven or eight highly homologous variants.

TCRdb passed the 5' RACE reads through MiXCR, listing each CDR3 protein once. The table shows 350,000 or so distinct CDR3 sequences, with roughly 14% occurring only once. This clonotype has only a few counts. No antigen is known for it. The sequence came from a male donor with ankylosing spondylitis or in good health (not recorded which). J is TRBJ1-3 and V is TRBV12-3 or TRBV12-4, with a weak D call TRBD1 (6 bases). Sequenced: blood, either unsorted or a sorted T cell fraction (not recorded which). The CDR3, as DNA: TGTGCCAGCAGTACCCAGGGGTACGGAAACACCATATATTTT. It codes for CASSTQGYGNTIYF.